Following are 23 T cell receptor beta chains from one sample sequenced in a study of blood T cell repertoires in COVID-19. Sequencing was performed with immunoSEQ multiplex PCR; in TCRdb, only in-frame clones are kept and a portion is missing. The data hold some 200,000 clones, with about 83% observed a single time. The sequencing input was peripheral blood. Receptor source: a woman aged 70-85 years with COVID-19, enrolled during active disease.

This chain uses TRBV28 with TRBJ1-3; the D gene is possibly TRBD1 (5 bases). CDR1 is MDHEN, CDR2 SYDVKM, per germline. The CDR3 consists of 16 residues. The ends were cut back, 5 bases at V and 2 bases at J, with 16 bases in the middle. CDR3 sequence reads: CASSAGSRGAGNTIYF. CDR3 coding DNA: TGTGCCAGCAGTGCAGGCAGTCGGGGGGCTGGAAACACCATATATTTT.

The V call is TRBV6-5, the J call TRBJ1-2; the D gene is possibly TRBD1 (5 bases). This CDR3 region has 13 residues. V shed 11 bases and J shed 4 bases, with 17 bases lying between them. Germline CDR1 and CDR2: MNHEY and SVGAGI. CDR3 nucleotide sequence: TGTGCCGGGCTCAAGGCCGGGGGCTATGGCTACACCTTC. Its translation: CAGLKAGGYGYTF.

The chain recombines TRBV29-1 with TRBJ1-1; 8 positions match TRBD1. V was clipped by 7 bases and J by 4 bases; unmatched bases: 5. Germline V gene sequence: CDR1 SQVTM, CDR2 ANQGSEA. CDR3 length equals 12 residues. This CDR3 reads CSGQGHGTEAFF. The CDR3 nucleotides are TGCAGCGGACAGGGGCACGGCACTGAAGCTTTCTTT.

The rearrangement uses TRBV18 and TRBJ2-7; 9 bases match TRBD1. Losses at the gene ends were 5 bases for V and 6 bases for J; bases not matched to a gene: 8. There are 14 residues in the CDR3. The germline V gene has CDR1 KGHSH and CDR2 LQKENI. CDR3 DNA: TGTGCCAGCTCAAGCCGGGACAGGGAGGGCGAGCAGTACTTC. Amino acid sequence: CASSSRDREGEQYF.

The genes are TRBV9 and TRBJ2-2; D remains ambiguous. CDR3 length: 16 residues. CDR1 and CDR2 (germline): SGDLS, YYNGEE. Between the trimmed V and J ends, which lost 0 bases and 5 bases, there was a span of 14 bases. This CDR3 is CASSVESVARTGELFF. CDR3 sequence (DNA): TGTGCCAGCAGCGTAGAAAGTGTGGCCCGTACCGGGGAGCTGTTTTTT.

This clone has only one observation. V is TRBV3-1 (or the pseudogene TRBV3-2) and J is TRBJ2-3; tentative D call: TRBD1 (5 bases). The CDR3 contains 14 residues. Per the germline V gene, CDR1 is LGHDT and CDR2 is YNNKEL (reference sequence). With 4 bases removed from V and 4 bases from J, the gap between germline ends came to 12 bases. The DNA for the CDR3 is TGTGCCAGCAGCCCAAGGGGCCGGGCAGATACGCAGTATTTT. Protein: CASSPRGRADTQYF.

The chain has TRBV25-1 and TRBJ2-7; 10 nucleotides line up with TRBD1. The J segment lost 0 bases and the V segment lost 3 bases, leaving 8 bases of the junction unmatched. There are 17 residues in the CDR3. The germline CDR1 and CDR2 sequences are MGHDK and SYGVNS. The CDR3 spells CASSDGTGDQPSYEQYF. The CDR3 DNA sequence: TGTGCCAGCAGTGACGGGACAGGGGATCAACCCTCCTACGAGCAGTACTTC.

The chain recombines TRBV7-8 with TRBJ2-2, with TRBD1 matching 8 bases. Germline CDR1 and CDR2: SGHVS and FQNEAQ. The CDR3 is 18 residues long. Trimming took 2 bases from V and 1 from J; bases not matched to a gene: 9. This CDR3 reads CASSLIRGGQGNTGELFF. The CDR3 DNA sequence: TGTGCCAGCAGCTTAATTAGGGGTGGACAGGGGAACACCGGGGAGCTGTTTTTT.

Note on this clone: Distinct nucleotide sequences in the sample also encode this CDR3. This CDR3 is CASSHDRVGSPLHF. CDR3 nucleotides: TGCGCCAGCAGCCACGACAGGGTCGGTTCACCCCTCCACTTT. V gene TRBV5-1 combines with J gene TRBJ1-6, with 7 positions matching TRBD1. The CDR3 has 14 residues. CDR1 and CDR2 (germline): SGHRS, YFSETQ. V lost 4 bases and J lost 9; bases outside the gene matches: 7.

J is TRBJ1-3 and V is TRBV11-3, with D maybe TRBD1 (5 bases). This CDR3 region has 16 residues. Trimming cost V 5 bases and J 0 bases, with 14 bases left between them. Germline V gene data show CDR1 as SGHNT and CDR2 as YENEEA. CDR3 protein: CASSHRAGGSGNTIYF. CDR3 sequence (DNA): TGTGCCAGCAGCCATCGTGCGGGGGGCTCTGGAAACACCATATATTTT.

The J gene is TRBJ1-3, the V gene TRBV11-2, with TRBD1 as a possible D gene (5 bases). Germline V CDR1 and CDR2: SGHAT, FQNNGV. V was pared by 5 bases and J by 0 bases, with 8 bases between. The CDR3 is 14 amino acids. The CDR3 spells CASSTGHSGNTIYF. The DNA of the CDR3 is TGTGCCAGCAGCACAGGTCACTCTGGAAACACCATATATTTT.

The chain links TRBV9 to TRBJ2-3; D is uncertain. Looked up from germline, CDR1 is SGDLS and CDR2 is YYNGEE. V shed 4 bases and J shed 1 base, with 16 bases lying between them. The CDR3 has 16 residues. The CDR3 DNA follows: TGTGCCAGCAGCCCCCCCTTCCTTCCTGGCACAGATACGCAGTATTTT. Residues: CASSPPFLPGTDTQYF.

This clone was counted once. The chain carries TRBV5-1 and TRBJ2-3; D is uncertain. This CDR3 region has 15 residues. Trimming pared 2 bases from V and 2 bases from J, leaving 12 bases between. From germline, CDR1 is SGHRS and CDR2 YFSETQ. Here the CDR3 reads CASSLPYLDTDTQYF. The CDR3 nucleotides read TGCGCCAGCAGCTTACCCTACCTTGACACAGATACGCAGTATTTT.

The V and J genes are TRBV6-2 or TRBV6-3 and TRBJ2-1, with no clear D. Germline CDR1 and CDR2: MNHEY and SVGEGT. This CDR3 is 14 amino acids long. V lost 6 bases to trimming and J lost 0 bases, with 9 bases between them. The CDR3 loop reads CASSPHGSYNEQFF. The CDR3 nucleotides are TGTGCCAGCAGCCCCCACGGCTCCTACAATGAGCAGTTCTTC.

The chain couples TRBV28 to TRBJ1-2; D is perhaps TRBD1 (6 bases). CDR1 is MDHEN and CDR2 is SYDVKM in the germline V gene. The CDR3 runs 15 residues. The V gene lost 5 bases and the J gene lost 4 bases, with 17 bases spanning the gap. The CDR3 is CASSVPGHNLYGYTF. Here the CDR3 DNA reads TGTGCCAGCAGTGTCCCGGGACACAACCTCTATGGCTACACCTTC.

The count of this clone is one. V gene TRBV5-1 combines with J gene TRBJ2-1, with D uncertain. Looked up from germline, CDR1 is SGHRS and CDR2 is YFSETQ. CDR3 size: 13 residues. V lost 5 bases, J lost 3 bases, and 9 bases lay in between. The CDR3 nucleotides read TGCGCCAGCAGACTGACATACTACAATGAGCAGTTCTTC. Translated: CASRLTYYNEQFF.

The chain couples TRBV9 to TRBJ2-1; 7 nucleotides match TRBD1. Germline loops: CDR1 SGDLS, CDR2 YYNGEE. The CDR3 is made up of 15 amino acids. With V trimmed by 4 bases and J by 9 bases, 13 bases remained unmatched. The CDR3 sequence is CASSRWGTDDSEQFF. For the CDR3, the DNA is TGTGCCAGCAGCCGGTGGGGGACAGACGACAGTGAGCAGTTCTTC.

In this sample, this clone turned up a few times. The chain recombines TRBV7-2 with TRBJ2-1, with TRBD2 matching over 7 bases. V gave up 5 bases and J gave up 4 bases; unmatched junction bases: 8. The germline V gene has CDR1 SGHTA and CDR2 FQGNSA. The CDR3 has 15 amino acids. This chain's CDR3 is CASSKSGTTYNEQFF. The CDR3 DNA sequence: TGTGCCAGCAGCAAATCCGGGACTACTTACAATGAGCAGTTCTTC. The variable domain in full, completed from reference TRBV7-2 and TRBJ2-1, reads GAGVSQSPSNKVTEKGKDVELRCDPISGHTALYWYRQSLGQGLEFLIYFQGNSAPDKSGLPSDRFSAERTGGSVSTLTIQRTQQEDSAVYLCASSKSGTTYNEQFFGPGTRLTVL.

This clone has a single count. The genes are TRBV27 and TRBJ1-1, with D tentatively TRBD1 (6 bases). Germline-derived CDR1 and CDR2 are MNHEY and SMNVEV (reference sequence). CDR3 length: 14 residues. V lost 6 bases and J 9 bases, leaving 20 bases between the germline ends. CDR3 amino acids: CASRNPDVGDKAFF. The CDR3 DNA reads TGTGCCAGCAGAAATCCAGATGTTGGGGACAAAGCTTTCTTT.

This chain links TRBV5-1 with TRBJ2-7; D may be TRBD2 (5 bases). Germline CDR1 SGHRS, CDR2 YFSETQ. The CDR3 sequence is 12 residues long. Trimming stripped 6 bases from V and 3 bases from J, with 10 bases between. This chain's CDR3 is CASTSGGYEQYF. The DNA of the CDR3 is TGCGCCAGCACCAGTGGAGGCTACGAGCAGTACTTC.

As DNA, the CDR3 is TGTGCCAGCAAGGAGGTAGGGGGCTCCTATAATTCACCCCTCCACTTT. Translating gives CASKEVGGSYNSPLHF. The genes are TRBV2 and TRBJ1-6, with D tentatively TRBD1 (6 bases). Trimming took off 7 bases at V and 0 bases at J, with 13 bases between the two ends. The CDR3 spans 16 residues. The germline V gene encodes CDR1 SNHLY and CDR2 FYNNEI. The entire variable domain, with the rest obtained from reference TRBV2 and TRBJ1-6, is as follows: EPEVTQTPSHQVTQMGQEVILRCVPISNHLYFYWYRQILGQKVEFLVSFYNNEISEKSEIFDDQFSVERPDGSNFTLKIRSTKLEDSAMYFCASKEVGGSYNSPLHFGNGTRLTVT.

V and J are TRBV4-2 and TRBJ1-6; the D gene is possibly TRBD1 (6 bases). V lost 0 bases and J lost 8, with 14 bases in between. This CDR3 contains 16 residues. The V gene's germline CDR1 is LGHNA and CDR2 YNFKEQ. The CDR3 nucleotides read TGTGCCAGCAGCCAAGATGGAAACGGGGGGCATTCACCCCTCCACTTT. It encodes CASSQDGNGGHSPLHF.

The chain couples TRBV9 to TRBJ1-4; maybe TRBD1 (5 bases). CDR1 and CDR2 (germline): SGDLS, YYNGEE. This CDR3 is built from 15 residues. Deletions cut 4 bases from V and 10 bases from J, with 20 bases between. The CDR3 protein is CASSSHGAGGTKLFF. The CDR3 DNA follows: TGTGCCAGCAGCTCCCACGGGGCAGGCGGGACAAAACTGTTTTTT.